This T cell receptor beta chain was recorded in a study of regulatory T cells in long-lasting Graves disease. Time point noted: newly diagnosed GD, antithyroid drugs for less than 3 months. PBMC RNA served as the TCR library source. This clonotype was observed a handful of times. The antigen is undetermined. The V gene lost 5 bases and the J gene lost 2 bases, with 16 bases spanning the gap. The CDR3 has 15 residues. Germline V gives CDR1 SGHTA, CDR2 FQGNSA. iRepertoire HTBI primers and Arm-PCR of CDR3 regions built TCR beta libraries. TCRdb redid the calling of the multiplex PCR reads with MiXCR, one entry per CDR3 protein. The sample has around 400,000 distinct CDR3 sequences; 15% to 18% are singletons. Study-level results: Segments TRBV28, TRBJ1-2 and TRBJ2-5 showed preferential usage in persistent disease.

This specimen consisted of peripheral blood mononuclear cells (PBMCs), obtained at new diagnosis, from a patient treated with antithyroid drugs. This TCR was sampled from a female donor with Graves disease. The genes are TRBV7-2 and TRBJ2-7; D might be TRBD2 (6 bases). The CDR3 spells CASSAHSGKPYEQYF. The CDR3 nucleotides are TGTGCCAGCAGCGCACATAGCGGAAAGCCCTACGAGCAGTACTTC.